Listed below are T cell receptor beta chains from one sample, sequenced in a study of blood T cell repertoires in COVID-19. Method: immunoSEQ multiplex PCR; TCRdb's copy keeps in-frame clones and lacks some. The repertoire consists of more than 300,000 clones, with 70% to 90% occurring once and the leading ten covering roughly 2%. Sequencing was done on a sample of PBMCs or T cells enriched from blood (not recorded which). These receptors all stem from a man aged 40-50 years in a cohort exposed to, infected with or recovered from COVID-19 (not recorded which). The CDR3 runs from the conserved cysteine through the conserved F or W. The D gene is left open where the match is weak. Size values are once, few and many counts, or a class for expanded clones, and some rows have none.

V: TRBV12-5
D: TRBD2
size: .
J: TRBJ2-7
CDR3: CASGLNLAGGEQYF
DNA: TGTGCTAGTGGTTTGAACCTAGCGGGAGGCGAGCAGTACTTC

V: TRBV7-7
D: TRBD2
size: .
J: TRBJ2-1
CDR3: CASSPSGGPYNEQFF
DNA: TGTGCCAGCAGCCCTAGCGGGGGACCCTACAATGAGCAGTTCTTC

V: TRBV3-1/TRBV3-2
D: .
size: .
J: TRBJ2-7
CDR3: CASSQGLLSSYEQYF
DNA: TGTGCCAGCAGCCAAGGCCTCCTAAGCTCCTACGAGCAGTACTTC

V: TRBV18
D: .
size: .
J: TRBJ2-5
CDR3: CASSPPLAGQETQYF
DNA: TGTGCCAGCTCACCACCACTGGCGGGGCAAGAGACCCAGTACTTC

V: TRBV4-2
D: .
size: many
J: TRBJ2-2
CDR3: CASSQEASATGELFF
DNA: TGTGCCAGCAGCCAAGAGGCTAGCGCCACCGGGGAGCTGTTTTTT

V: TRBV5-6
D: TRBD1
size: once
J: TRBJ2-2
CDR3: CASSLQGAFTGELFF
DNA: TGTGCCAGCAGCTTACAGGGGGCTTTCACCGGGGAGCTGTTTTTT

V: TRBV7-2
D: .
size: .
J: TRBJ1-6
CDR3: CASRGGGAGVYNSPLHF
DNA: TGTGCCAGCAGGGGGGGAGGCGCAGGCGTATATAATTCACCCCTCCACTTT

V: TRBV20-1
D: TRBD2
size: .
J: TRBJ2-7
CDR3: CSASGLAADYEQYF
DNA: TGCAGTGCTAGTGGACTAGCGGCCGACTACGAGCAGTACTTC

V: TRBV10-3
D: TRBD2
size: .
J: TRBJ2-1
CDR3: CAIRGLAGGIGTDEQFF
DNA: TGTGCCATCAGGGGACTAGCGGGAGGGATTGGTACCGATGAGCAGTTCTTC

V: TRBV28
D: TRBD1
size: .
J: TRBJ1-1
CDR3: CASSLETGVTEAFF
DNA: TGTGCCAGCAGTTTAGAGACAGGGGTAACTGAAGCTTTCTTT

V: TRBV21-1
D: .
size: .
J: TRBJ2-5
CDR3: CASSKAGDSEQETQYF
DNA: TGTGCCAGCAGCAAAGCAGGGGACAGCGAGCAAGAGACCCAGTACTTC

V: TRBV10-3
D: TRBD1
size: few
J: TRBJ2-1
CDR3: CAISPGQGNEQFF
DNA: TGTGCCATCAGTCCGGGACAGGGGAATGAGCAGTTCTTC

V: TRBV3-1/TRBV3-2
D: TRBD2
size: .
J: TRBJ2-5
CDR3: CASSQAAGRGETQYF
DNA: TGTGCCAGCAGCCAAGCGGCAGGGAGGGGAGAGACCCAGTACTTC

V: TRBV7-9
D: TRBD2
size: .
J: TRBJ2-7
CDR3: CASSLNPLAGRNEQYF
DNA: TGTGCCAGCAGCCTGAACCCCCTAGCGGGAAGGAACGAGCAGTACTTC

V: TRBV5-4
D: .
size: .
J: TRBJ2-4
CDR3: CASSTRTLAKNIQYF
DNA: TGTGCCAGCAGCACTAGGACTTTAGCCAAAAACATTCAGTACTTC

V: TRBV27
D: TRBD1
size: few
J: TRBJ1-6
CDR3: CASSLLTGGQNSPLHF
DNA: TGTGCCAGCAGTTTACTAACAGGGGGACAGAATTCACCCCTCCACTTT

V: TRBV6-5
D: .
size: .
J: TRBJ1-5
CDR3: CASSYSGGNQPQHF
DNA: TGTGCCAGCAGTTACTCAGGGGGAAATCAGCCCCAGCATTTT

V: TRBV5-1
D: TRBD2
size: .
J: TRBJ2-3
CDR3: CASSNQRGSSTDTQYF
DNA: TGCGCCAGCAGCAACCAGCGGGGCTCAAGCACAGATACGCAGTATTTT

V: TRBV11-3
D: TRBD1
size: .
J: TRBJ1-5
CDR3: CASSIDRGRDNQPQHF
DNA: TGTGCCAGCAGCATCGACAGGGGGCGTGACAATCAGCCCCAGCATTTT